These 30 T cell receptor beta chains originate from one sample sequenced in a study of blood T cells in healthy people across ages. Alongside a J-beta primer mix, a sample-barcoded 5' primer served in a second PCR lasting roughly 6 to 11 cycles. TCRdb ran MiXCR on the 5' RACE reads and lists one entry per CDR3 protein. The data contain more than 800,000 distinct CDR3 sequences, around 45% of them singletons. What was sequenced was blood. The receptors were sampled from a woman aged 55 to 70 in good health.

A single count supports this clonotype. The chain is built from TRBV2 and TRBJ1-1; TRBD1 matches at 9 bases. The trim removed 5 bases at V and 2 bases at J, leaving 6 bases unmatched. In germline, CDR1 is SNHLY, CDR2 FYNNEI. The CDR3 covers 15 residues. The CDR3 loop is CASSTGTGTNTEAFF. The CDR3 DNA follows: TGTGCCAGCAGTACCGGGACAGGGACAAACACTGAAGCTTTCTTT.

This chain joins TRBV7-2 and TRBJ2-1; no reliable D call. Trimming pared 3 bases from V and 4 bases from J, leaving 13 bases between. The germline V gene encodes CDR1 SGHTA and CDR2 FQGNSA. CDR3 length: 15 residues. CDR3 amino acids: CASSFDPFQYNEQFF. DNA for the CDR3: TGTGCCAGCAGCTTCGACCCATTCCAGTACAATGAGCAGTTCTTC.

The gene calls are TRBV4-1 and TRBJ2-3, with TRBD2 identical over 7 bases. Germline V gives CDR1 MGHRA, CDR2 YSYEKL. With 4 bases clipped from V and 3 bases from J, the junction kept 10 bases outside the gene matches. The CDR3 sequence is 16 residues long. CDR3 nucleotide sequence: TGCGCCAGCAGCCCCCAAGGGCAGGGAGGGACAGATACGCAGTATTTT. Its protein is CASSPQGQGGTDTQYF.

Ten or more counts support this clonotype. The chain recombines TRBV6-5 with TRBJ1-4, with D possibly being TRBD1 (6 bases). The V gene lost 1 base and the J gene lost 8 bases, with 14 bases spanning the gap. This CDR3 has 15 amino acids. The V gene's germline CDR1 is MNHEY and CDR2 SVGAGI. The CDR3 region has the DNA TGTGCCAGCAGTTACTTAGGGGGGGCGCGCGAAAAACTGTTTTTT. Its translation is CASSYLGGAREKLFF.

CDR3 DNA: TGTGCCAGCCAAAAGGACAGGGACCTCACCGGGGAGCTGTTTTTT. As protein: CASQKDRDLTGELFF. The chain employs TRBV12-3 or TRBV12-4 and TRBJ2-2; 8 bases match TRBD1. The CDR3 totals 15 residues. V gave up 8 bases and J gave up 4 bases; unmatched junction bases: 9.

The chain uses TRBV5-6 and TRBJ2-5; 9 nucleotides agree with TRBD1. This CDR3 comprises 16 residues. Germline-derived CDR1 and CDR2 are SGHDT and YYEEEE. V lost 2 bases to trimming and J lost 4 bases; unmatched junction nucleotides: 9. CDR3 in DNA: TGTGCCAGCAGCTTCTACCGGGACAGGGATGGAGAGACCCAGTACTTC. It is translated as CASSFYRDRDGETQYF.

This clonotype was counted a few times. This sequence joins TRBV6-5 and TRBJ2-5, with 9 positions matching TRBD1. The trim removed 4 bases at V and 5 bases at J, leaving 5 bases unmatched. The CDR3 extends over 14 amino acids. From germline, CDR1 is MNHEY and CDR2 SVGAGI. The CDR3 region has the DNA TGTGCCAGCAGTTCATACAGGGGGCAGGAGACCCAGTACTTC. It yields the protein CASSSYRGQETQYF.

The J gene is TRBJ2-3, the V gene TRBV7-2; maybe TRBD2 (5 bases). The germline CDR1 and CDR2 sequences are SGHTA and FQGNSA. V shed 0 bases and J shed 3 bases, with 13 bases lying between them. The CDR3 sequence is 16 residues long. DNA of the CDR3: TGTGCCAGCAGCTTAGCGGCTCTAAGAGGGACAGATACGCAGTATTTT. As protein: CASSLAALRGTDTQYF.

The rearrangement uses TRBV27 and TRBJ2-5; no clear D gene. Germline assignment: CDR1 MNHEY and CDR2 SMNVEV (reference sequence). The CDR3 runs 16 residues. The V gene lost 5 bases and the J gene lost 4 bases, with 20 bases spanning the gap. The CDR3 nucleotides are TGTGCCAGCAGTCCCTCTCCGGCGGTCCTGGGAGAGACCCAGTACTTC. Its protein is CASSPSPAVLGETQYF.

This rearrangement joins TRBV7-3 to TRBJ2-7; D may be TRBD1 (5 bases). The CDR3 covers 13 residues. Germline V lookup: CDR1 SGHTA, CDR2 FQGTGA. The V and J ends lost 5 bases and 4 bases respectively, with 12 bases between them. CDR3 loop: CASSLDTDYEQYF. CDR3 nucleotide sequence: TGTGCCAGCAGCCTGGACACAGATTACGAGCAGTACTTC.

V is TRBV20-1 and J is TRBJ1-5, with D possibly matching TRBD1 (5 bases). CDR1 and CDR2 (germline): DFQATT, SNEGSKA (reference sequence). V was trimmed by 3 bases and J by 7 bases, leaving 19 bases between them. The CDR3 extends over 15 amino acids. CDR3 loop: CSASSSGKRRQPQHF. The CDR3 DNA follows: TGCAGTGCTAGTAGCTCAGGGAAACGGAGACAGCCCCAGCATTTT.

The J gene is TRBJ2-3, the V gene TRBV20-1; possibly TRBD2 for D (6 bases). Trimming stripped 3 bases from V and 6 bases from J, with 10 bases between. CDR1 is DFQATT and CDR2 is SNEGSKA in the germline V gene (reference sequence). This CDR3 spans 12 amino acids. Here the CDR3 reads CSASGLWDTQYF. In DNA form, the CDR3 reads TGCAGTGCTAGCGGACTATGGGATACGCAGTATTTT.

The V gene is TRBV29-1, the J gene TRBJ1-2; D is undetermined. V was clipped by 2 bases and J by 8 bases, with 12 bases between them. The germline CDR1 and CDR2 sequences are SQVTM and ANQGSEA. This CDR3 comprises 12 residues. This chain's CDR3 is CSVEFRERGYTF. Written as DNA, the CDR3 is TGCAGCGTTGAATTCCGAGAGCGGGGCTACACCTTC.

V gene TRBV25-1 combines with J gene TRBJ2-5; TRBD1 agrees at 11 bases. The DNA matches TRBJ2-7 better at its end, which makes the J call doubtful. CDR3 size: 14 residues. CDR1 and CDR2 (germline): MGHDK, SYGVNS. CDR3 sequence: CASSEAGTGGEQYF. The DNA of the CDR3 is TGTGCCAGCAGTGAGGCCGGGACAGGGGGCGAGCAGTACTTC.

The chain has TRBV7-6 and TRBJ2-5; 11 positions agree with TRBD2. The J call is uncertain, as TRBJ2-7 better fits the DNA end. CDR3 length: 14 residues. Germline-derived CDR1 and CDR2 are SGHVS and FNYEAQ. For the CDR3, the DNA is TGTGCCAGCAGCAGACTAGCGGGAACCGACGAGCAGTACTTC. It is translated as CASSRLAGTDEQYF.

The chain recombines TRBV7-2 with TRBJ2-5, with 9 bases lining up with TRBD2. The trim removed 5 bases at V and 13 bases at J, leaving 17 bases unmatched. Germline V gene lookup returns CDR1 SGHTA and CDR2 FQGNSA. CDR3 size: 15 residues. The CDR3 sequence is CASSPTSGLSYEPYF. The CDR3, as DNA: TGTGCCAGCAGCCCCACTAGCGGGCTTTCCTACGAGCCGTACTTC.

The chain is built from TRBV5-5 and TRBJ2-1; a possible D gene is TRBD2 (5 bases). CDR3 length equals 16 residues. Germline CDR1 SGHKS, CDR2 YYEKEE (reference sequence). The V and J ends lost 0 bases and 0 bases respectively, with 10 bases between them. As DNA, the CDR3 is TGTGCCAGCAGCTTGGGGGTGGGAGCCTCCTACAATGAGCAGTTCTTC. Amino acid sequence: CASSLGVGASYNEQFF.

CDR3 sequence: CASSYSRADTEAFF. CDR3 coding DNA: TGTGCCAGCAGTTACTCTCGGGCAGATACTGAAGCTTTCTTT. The chain employs TRBV6-5 and TRBJ1-1; D ambiguous. V shed 0 bases and J shed 5 bases, with 10 bases lying between them. This CDR3 has 14 amino acids. CDR1 is MNHEY, CDR2 SVGAGI, per germline.

This clonotype was observed at least ten times. The genes are TRBV29-1 and TRBJ2-2, with D possibly TRBD2 on 6 matching bases. Trimming took 7 bases from V and 3 from J, leaving 18 bases between them. CDR1 and CDR2 (germline): SQVTM, ANQGSEA. The CDR3 is 15 residues long. The CDR3: CSAKVGRKDTGELFF. The CDR3 nucleotides are TGCAGCGCCAAAGTGGGGAGGAAGGACACCGGGGAGCTGTTTTTT.

V and J are TRBV20-1 and TRBJ1-2, with D unresolved. V was pared by 0 bases and J by 4 bases, with 9 bases between. Germline values: CDR1 DFQATT, CDR2 SNEGSKA (reference sequence). The CDR3 is 13 amino acids. DNA of the CDR3: TGCAGTGCTAGAGATGAGGGTGGCTATGGCTACACCTTC. Translation gives CSARDEGGYGYTF.

About this clonotype itself: A much bigger clone sits one base away, suggesting this may be a read error. This chain joins TRBV3-1 and TRBJ2-1; a weak D match, TRBD2 (6 bases). Deletions cut 3 bases from V and 1 base from J, with 13 bases between. CDR3 size: 16 residues. Looked up from germline, CDR1 is LGHDT and CDR2 is YNNKEL (reference sequence). CDR3 residues: CASSHSGGRSYNEQFF. The CDR3 DNA sequence: TGTGCCAGCAGCCACAGTGGGGGGAGGTCCTACAATGAGCAGTTCTTC.

The genes are TRBV6-5 and TRBJ2-6; TRBD2 matches 7 bases. This CDR3 spans 18 amino acids. V trimming: 0 bases; J trimming: 4 bases; junction bases outside the gene matches: 9. CDR1 and CDR2 from the germline V gene are MNHEY and SVGAGI. The CDR3 coding sequence is TGTGCCAGCAGTTACTCTCTCCGCGGGAGATCGGGGGCCAACGTCCTGACTTTC. This gives the protein CASSYSLRGRSGANVLTF.

The chain has TRBV29-1 and TRBJ2-4, with 8 bases lining up with TRBD1. Looked up from germline, CDR1 is SQVTM and CDR2 is ANQGSEA. This CDR3 has 12 amino acids. Unmatched junction bases numbered 4, after V lost 0 bases and J lost 12 bases. The CDR3, as DNA: TGCAGCGTTGAAGACGAGACAGGGGATCAGTACTTC. This translates into CSVEDETGDQYF.

This chain uses TRBV9 with TRBJ2-7, with D uncertain. Per germline, CDR1 SGDLS and CDR2 YYNGEE. Deletions cut 4 bases from V and 0 bases from J, with 14 bases between. The CDR3 runs to 15 residues. The DNA for the CDR3 is TGTGCCAGCAGCCCCCGTCCTACGAGCTCCTACGAGCAGTACTTC. The encoded protein is CASSPRPTSSYEQYF.

The DNA for the CDR3 is TGTGCCAGCATTGGGCTTGGGGACTCTGGGGCCAACGTCCTGACTTTC. Protein: CASIGLGDSGANVLTF. This rearrangement joins TRBV27 to TRBJ2-6; D unresolved. V dropped 7 bases and J dropped 0 bases, with 13 bases sitting between them. The CDR3 runs 16 residues. CDR1 MNHEY and CDR2 SMNVEV come from the germline V gene (reference sequence).

The genes are TRBV5-1 and TRBJ1-2; D gene uncertain. With 0 bases removed from V and 4 bases from J, the gap between germline ends came to 10 bases. The CDR3 length is 14 residues. Germline CDR1 reads SGHRS; CDR2 reads YFSETQ. DNA for the CDR3: TGCGCCAGCAGCTTGGTTGACGGGGTCTATGGCTACACCTTC. Amino acids: CASSLVDGVYGYTF.

The genes are TRBV5-1 and TRBJ2-1, with a tentative D call TRBD2 (5 bases). V dropped 0 bases and J dropped 9 bases, with 16 bases sitting between them. There are 15 residues in the CDR3. Germline values: CDR1 SGHRS, CDR2 YFSETQ. The CDR3 protein is CASSLAGISSGEQFF. In DNA form, the CDR3 reads TGCGCCAGCAGCTTGGCCGGGATTAGCTCCGGTGAGCAGTTCTTC.

V usage is TRBV27 and J usage is TRBJ1-2; no reliable D call. V shed 0 bases and J shed 7 bases, with 9 bases lying between them. From germline, CDR1 is MNHEY and CDR2 SMNVEV (reference sequence). This CDR3 contains 13 residues. The chain's CDR3 is CASSLSSVGGYTF. The CDR3 DNA reads as TGTGCCAGCAGTTTATCGTCCGTGGGTGGCTACACCTTC.

Concerning this clonotype: One base away lies a much larger clone, so this may be a sequencing read error. This chain links TRBV29-1 with TRBJ2-7; 9 nucleotides match TRBD2. V gave up 4 bases and J gave up 7 bases; unmatched junction bases: 17. Germline values: CDR1 SQVTM, CDR2 ANQGSEA. The CDR3 is made up of 16 amino acids. The CDR3 DNA reads as TGCAGCGTTGGCGGGTCTAGCGGGACCACTCGGGATGAGCAGTACTTC. Residues: CSVGGSSGTTRDEQYF.

The chain links TRBV9 to TRBJ2-3; D is possibly TRBD2 (7 bases). Trimming pared 0 bases from V and 3 bases from J, leaving 23 bases between. CDR3 length: 19 amino acids. Per germline, CDR1 SGDLS and CDR2 YYNGEE. The CDR3 DNA follows: TGTGCCAGCAGCGTAGGAGTCCGGGGGCGCGGTAGCGGGACAGATACGCAGTATTTT. Amino acids: CASSVGVRGRGSGTDTQYF.